A selection of T cell receptor beta chains follows, all from one sample in a study of cytomegalovirus exposure and HLA in healthy donors. TCRdb keeps only in-frame clones here, not all; method: immunoSEQ multiplex PCR. Of some 140,000 clones detected, approximately 60% appear once; the ten largest clones hold approximately 1.6%. The specimen was PBMCs. The receptor set was obtained from a human donor in good health. Both conserved end residues are trimmed from each CDR3. Fields, in order: D gene, V gene, clone size, CDR3 protein. D genes are given only for firm matches. Some rows have no size entry. The others give once, few or many, or a class for an expanded clone.

TRBD1 | TRBV19 | . | ASSIGWDSNQPQH
TRBD1 | TRBV6-5 | . | ASSPGTGGYNEQF
TRBD1 | TRBV10-3 | . | AIRPEDRGDTQY
. | TRBV4-1 | . | ASSQDVQLQETQY
TRBD1 | TRBV6-5 | . | ASQGASYEQY
TRBD1 | TRBV4-1 | . | ASSQDREANYGYT
TRBD1 | TRBV28 | . | ASCNPGTAITPGYANTEAF
TRBD2 | TRBV7-9 | . | ASSPNIRTSGSHNEQF
TRBD2 | TRBV27 | . | ASSTGLAGDATSYEQY
TRBD1 | TRBV11-3 | few | ASSHRGNTEAF
. | TRBV2 | . | ASSVLSGSEQY
. | TRBV28 | . | ASSLPGATNEKLF
TRBD1 | TRBV27 | . | ASSGDRSSYNEQF
TRBD1 | TRBV20-1 | . | SGQGVTEAF
. | TRBV5-4 | . | ASSFEAANTEAF
TRBD2 | TRBV7-9 | . | ASSQPSGSATDTQY
TRBD2 | TRBV13 | . | ASALAASYNEQF
. | TRBV12-5 | . | ASGPDRLRAEAF
TRBD2 | TRBV19 | . | ASSPPPGTSGRYNEQF
. | TRBV7-3 | . | ASSLGANQPDTQY
TRBD2 | TRBV27 | . | ASSPTGTSGTLQGEQY
. | TRBV5-1 | . | ASSSGGTPSAEQY
TRBD2 | TRBV14 | . | ASSQDGTSAQETQY
TRBD1 | TRBV27 | . | ASSLGTGTEAF
TRBD2 | TRBV4-2 | . | ASSQSRAGGPGHEQF
. | TRBV11-3 | . | ASSVNREREQY
TRBD2 | TRBV18 | . | ASSPGTSGRYEQY
. | TRBV6-5 | . | ASSYDYTLYEQY
TRBD1 | TRBV28 | . | ASSPTGRANEQY
TRBD1 | TRBV28 | . | ASSPDRGDEKLF
. | TRBV21-1 | . | ASRDRGTCTDTQY
. | TRBV4-1 | once | ASSQGEGNRGPQH
. | TRBV27 | . | ASSPAGANVLT
TRBD1 | TRBV28 | . | ASEQGSHQPQH
. | TRBV5-1 | few | ASSFRGDEQF
TRBD2 | TRBV7-3 | . | ASSPAGGSYNEQF
. | TRBV28 | once | ATNGDTQY
. | TRBV19 | . | ASSISPIGGAYEQY
TRBD1 | TRBV7-9 | . | ASSADRGPSNEKLF
TRBD1 | TRBV5-8 | . | ASSVTGTETQY
. | TRBV6-5 | . | ASSYFSGANEQY
TRBD1 | TRBV9 | . | ASSATAGTATGELF
. | TRBV6-1 | . | ASSARGNQLSSVQY
. | TRBV29-1 | few | SVEDLRTVETQY
. | TRBV19 | few | ASRSGGGSYNEQF
. | TRBV6-5 | once | ASSYSKGGQETQY
. | TRBV2 | . | ASDGQDSGNTIY